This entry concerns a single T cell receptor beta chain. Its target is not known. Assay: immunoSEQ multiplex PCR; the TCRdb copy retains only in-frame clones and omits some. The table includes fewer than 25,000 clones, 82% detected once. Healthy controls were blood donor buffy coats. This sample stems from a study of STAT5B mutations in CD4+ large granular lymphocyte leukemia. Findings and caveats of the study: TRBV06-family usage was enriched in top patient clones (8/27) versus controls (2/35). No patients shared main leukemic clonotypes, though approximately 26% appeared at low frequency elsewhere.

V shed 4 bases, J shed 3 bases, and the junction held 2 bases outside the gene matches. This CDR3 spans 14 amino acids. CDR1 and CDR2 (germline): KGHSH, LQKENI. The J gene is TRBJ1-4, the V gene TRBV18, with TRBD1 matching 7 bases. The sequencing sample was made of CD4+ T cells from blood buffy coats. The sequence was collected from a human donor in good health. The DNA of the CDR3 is TGTGCCAGCTCACAAGGGACAGCTAATGAAAAACTGTTTTTT. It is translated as CASSQGTANEKLFF.